What follows is one T cell receptor beta chain and its context. Antigen specificity is unknown. The sample belongs to a study of cytomegalovirus exposure and HLA in healthy donors. Findings of the study overall: Rare TCR sequences dominated, though some public TCRs recurred in many donors.

The J segment lost 4 bases and the V segment lost 2 bases, leaving 3 bases of the junction unmatched. CDR3 length: 14 amino acids. Germline V gene data show CDR1 as SEHNR and CDR2 as FQNEAQ (reference sequence). The PCR made use of 60 Vbeta and 13 Jbeta primers. Clones were read by immunoSEQ multiplex PCR, and TCRdb kept only the in-frame ones, dropping some. Among around 200,000 clones listed, 70% were seen once. Sequenced input: PBMCs. The V and J genes are TRBV7-9 and TRBJ2-5, with 8 nucleotides matching TRBD2. The sequence was collected from a man aged 35-49 years in good health and CMV-seropositive. This chain's CDR3 is CASSLIAGLETQYF. The CDR3 DNA reads as TGTGCCAGCAGCTTAATAGCGGGGTTAGAGACCCAGTACTTC.